These T cell receptor beta chains were read from a single sample in a study of blood T cell repertoires in COVID-19. Clones were sequenced by immunoSEQ multiplex PCR, and TCRdb holds only the in-frame ones, with some missing. The sample includes 80,000 to 95,000 clones, around 84% of them seen just once. Specimen: peripheral blood. Receptors were obtained from an older man with acute or convalescent COVID-19. Each CDR3 is given with its conserved first and last residue. The D gene is left open where the match is weak. Part of the rows lack a size; the others show once, few, many or a class for expanded clones.

v_call	clone_size	j_call	d_call	cdr3_nt	cdr3_aa
TRBV6-4	few	TRBJ2-1	-	TGTGCCAGCAGGCTCAGGGGGGCCGTGGGTGATGAGCAGTTCTTC	CASRLRGAVGDEQFF
TRBV21-1	-	TRBJ2-3	-	TGTGCCAGCAGACTCGGATCGACTAGCGAGAAAGATAAAAGCACAGATACGCAGTATTTT	CASRLGSTSEKDKSTDTQYF
TRBV11-2	-	TRBJ2-3	-	TGTGCCAGCGTAAAATGGGGGGGCAGCGACACAGATACGCAGTATTTT	CASVKWGGSDTDTQYF
TRBV28	few	TRBJ1-3	-	TGTGCCAGCAGTCCACTGGCAGGGGGAAACACCATATATTTT	CASSPLAGGNTIYF
TRBV30	-	TRBJ1-4	TRBD1	TGTGCCTGGAGCGATTATGGGGACAGGGGAGGTGAAAAACTGTTTTTT	CAWSDYGDRGGEKLFF
TRBV6-5	-	TRBJ1-4	TRBD1	TGTGCCAGCAGTTACGGGGACAGTGGTGAAAAACTGTTTTTT	CASSYGDSGEKLFF
TRBV7-9	once	TRBJ1-6	-	TGTGCCAGCAGCTTATCAGGCAATTCACCCCTCCACTTT	CASSLSGNSPLHF
TRBV7-8	-	TRBJ1-1	-	TGTGCCAGCAGCTTCATTCTGGGGCCGGACACTGAAGCTTTCTTT	CASSFILGPDTEAFF
TRBV27	once	TRBJ1-1	TRBD1	TGTGCCAGCAGACGACAGCCTATGACAGGGGGCACTGAAGCTTTCTTT	CASRRQPMTGGTEAFF
TRBV28	-	TRBJ2-3	TRBD2	TGTGCCAGCAGGCCTAGCGGGACGGGCACAGATACGCAGTATTTT	CASRPSGTGTDTQYF
TRBV7-8	-	TRBJ1-5	-	TGTGCCAGCAGCTTAGAGAGTAATCAGCCCCAGCATTTT	CASSLESNQPQHF
TRBV18	once	TRBJ1-1	-	TGTGCCAGCTCACTACAGGGGAACACTGAAGCTTTCTTT	CASSLQGNTEAFF
TRBV30	-	TRBJ2-7	TRBD1	TGTGCCTGGAGGGGCCGGGACAGCACGGCAAGGCAGTACTTC	CAWRGRDSTARQYF
TRBV27	-	TRBJ1-2	-	TGTGCCAGCAGTTTCCGGACCGGGGTTGGAGGTGGCTACACCTTC	CASSFRTGVGGGYTF
TRBV27	-	TRBJ2-2	-	TGTGCCAGCAGTTTATTTCACGGGGAGCTGTTTTTT	CASSLFHGELFF
TRBV5-1	-	TRBJ2-2	TRBD2	TGCGCCAGCAGCTCCTGGGTAGCGGGAAACACCGGGGAGCTGTTTTTT	CASSSWVAGNTGELFF
TRBV27	once	TRBJ2-1	TRBD2	TGTGCCAGCAGTTTAGACAAACTAGCGGGAGAACAGGGTGAGCAGTTCTTC	CASSLDKLAGEQGEQFF
TRBV5-1	once	TRBJ2-1	TRBD1	TGCGCCAGCAGCTTGCCCACAGGGGTGGGGGCCTACAATGAGCAGTTCTTC	CASSLPTGVGAYNEQFF
TRBV28	once	TRBJ1-5	-	TGTGCCAGCACCAATCGGGGAGGGGTCGGTCAGTCCCAGCATTTT	CASTNRGGVGQSQHF
TRBV27	-	TRBJ2-2	-	TGTGCCAGCAGTTACCGCCACAGGGTCGCCGGGGAGCTGTTTTTT	CASSYRHRVAGELFF